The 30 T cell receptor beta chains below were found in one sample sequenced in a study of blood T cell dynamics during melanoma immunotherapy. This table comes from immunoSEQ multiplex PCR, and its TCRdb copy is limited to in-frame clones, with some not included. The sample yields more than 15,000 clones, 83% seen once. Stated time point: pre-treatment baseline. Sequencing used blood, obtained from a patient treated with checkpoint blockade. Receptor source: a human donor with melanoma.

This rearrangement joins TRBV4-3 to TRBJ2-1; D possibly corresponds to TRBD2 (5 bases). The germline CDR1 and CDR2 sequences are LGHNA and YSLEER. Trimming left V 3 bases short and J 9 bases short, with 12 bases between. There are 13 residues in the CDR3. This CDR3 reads CASSQSRVGEQFF. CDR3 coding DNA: TGCGCCAGCAGCCAGTCGCGGGTCGGTGAGCAGTTCTTC.

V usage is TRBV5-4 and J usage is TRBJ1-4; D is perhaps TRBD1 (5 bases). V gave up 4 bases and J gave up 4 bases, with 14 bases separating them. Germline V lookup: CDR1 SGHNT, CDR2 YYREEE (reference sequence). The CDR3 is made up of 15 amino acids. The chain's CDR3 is CASSPGRSDNEKLFF. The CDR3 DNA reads TGTGCCAGCAGCCCGGGACGGAGCGATAATGAAAAACTGTTTTTT.

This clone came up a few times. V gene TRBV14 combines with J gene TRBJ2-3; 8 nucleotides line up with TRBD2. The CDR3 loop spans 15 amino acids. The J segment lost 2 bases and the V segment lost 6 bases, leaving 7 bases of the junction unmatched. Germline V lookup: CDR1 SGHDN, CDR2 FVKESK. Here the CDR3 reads CASSLSGTNTDTQYF. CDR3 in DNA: TGTGCCAGCAGTCTTAGCGGGACTAACACAGATACGCAGTATTTT.

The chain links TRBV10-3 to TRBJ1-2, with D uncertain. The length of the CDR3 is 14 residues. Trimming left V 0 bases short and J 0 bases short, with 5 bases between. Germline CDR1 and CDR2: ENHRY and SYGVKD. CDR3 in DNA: TGTGCCATCAGTGAGTCTGCGACTAACTATGGCTACACCTTC. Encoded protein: CAISESATNYGYTF.

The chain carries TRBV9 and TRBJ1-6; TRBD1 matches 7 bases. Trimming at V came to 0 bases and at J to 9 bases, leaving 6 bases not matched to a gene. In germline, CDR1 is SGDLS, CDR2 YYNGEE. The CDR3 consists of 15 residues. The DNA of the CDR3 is TGTGCCAGCAGCGTAGCTTTAGGGGGCGCTTCACCCCTCCACTTT. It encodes CASSVALGGASPLHF.

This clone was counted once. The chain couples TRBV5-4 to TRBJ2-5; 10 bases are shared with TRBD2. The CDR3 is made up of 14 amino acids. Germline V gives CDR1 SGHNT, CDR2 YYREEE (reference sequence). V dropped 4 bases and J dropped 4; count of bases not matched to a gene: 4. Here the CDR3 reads CASSTIAGGETQYF. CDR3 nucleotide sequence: TGTGCCAGCAGCACAATAGCGGGGGGAGAGACCCAGTACTTC.

CDR3 sequence reads: CASSFSLAGIDEQYF. The CDR3 region has the DNA TGTGCCAGCAGCTTTTCACTAGCGGGTATCGACGAGCAGTACTTC. V gene TRBV11-3 combines with J gene TRBJ2-7, with 9 bases identical to TRBD2. With V trimmed by 3 bases and J by 5 bases, 8 bases remained unmatched. Looked up from germline, CDR1 is SGHNT and CDR2 is YENEEA. The CDR3 covers 15 residues.

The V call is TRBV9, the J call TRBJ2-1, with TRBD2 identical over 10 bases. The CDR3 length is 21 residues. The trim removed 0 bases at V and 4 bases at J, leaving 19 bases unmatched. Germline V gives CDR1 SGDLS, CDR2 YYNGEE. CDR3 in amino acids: CASSVVWGDPSAGGKYNEQFF. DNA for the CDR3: TGTGCCAGCAGCGTAGTGTGGGGGGACCCGTCAGCGGGAGGGAAGTACAATGAGCAGTTCTTC.

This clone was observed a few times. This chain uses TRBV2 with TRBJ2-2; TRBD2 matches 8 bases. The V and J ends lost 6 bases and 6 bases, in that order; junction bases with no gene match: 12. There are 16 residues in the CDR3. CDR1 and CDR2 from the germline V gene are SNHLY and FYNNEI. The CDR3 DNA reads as TGTGCCAGCAGCCCGAGCGGACTAGCCTCACCCGGGGAGCTGTTTTTT. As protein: CASSPSGLASPGELFF.

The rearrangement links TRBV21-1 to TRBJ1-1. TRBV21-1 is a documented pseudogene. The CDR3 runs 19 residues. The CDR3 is CASSKGSERGQWADTEAFF. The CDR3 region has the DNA TGTGCCAGCAGCAAAGGATCAGAGCGGGGACAGTGGGCTGACACTGAAGCTTTCTTT.

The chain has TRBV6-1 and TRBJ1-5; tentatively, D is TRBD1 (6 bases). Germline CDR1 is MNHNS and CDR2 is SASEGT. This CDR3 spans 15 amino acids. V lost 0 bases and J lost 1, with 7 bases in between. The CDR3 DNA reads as TGTGCCAGCAGTGAAGCGGGACACAGCAATCAGCCCCAGCATTTT. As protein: CASSEAGHSNQPQHF.

CDR3 sequence: CASSAWDSRGTEAFF. CDR3 bases: TGTGCCAGCAGCGCCTGGGACTCCCGAGGCACTGAAGCTTTCTTT. The chain combines TRBV11-2 with TRBJ1-1, with a possible D match to TRBD1 (5 bases). The CDR3 loop spans 15 amino acids. V was cut by 5 bases and J by 4 bases, with 17 bases left in between. Germline lookup yields CDR1 SGHAT and CDR2 FQNNGV.

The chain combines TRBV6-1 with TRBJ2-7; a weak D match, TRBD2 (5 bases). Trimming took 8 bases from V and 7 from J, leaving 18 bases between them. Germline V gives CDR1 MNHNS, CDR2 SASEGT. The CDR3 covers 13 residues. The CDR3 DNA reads TGTGCCAGCGCCGGACTGGGGTTGGGGGAGCAGTACTTC. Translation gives CASAGLGLGEQYF.

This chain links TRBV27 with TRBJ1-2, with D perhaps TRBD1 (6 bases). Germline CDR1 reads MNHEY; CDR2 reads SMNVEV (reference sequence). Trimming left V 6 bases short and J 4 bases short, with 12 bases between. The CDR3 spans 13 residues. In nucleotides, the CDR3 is TGTGCCAGCAGGGGGGGGCGAAGCTATGGCTACACCTTC. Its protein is CASRGGRSYGYTF.

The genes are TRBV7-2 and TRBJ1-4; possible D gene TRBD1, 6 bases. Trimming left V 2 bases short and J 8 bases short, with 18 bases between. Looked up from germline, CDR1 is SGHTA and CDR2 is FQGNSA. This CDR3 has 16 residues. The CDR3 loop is CASSLSSQGLSEKLFF. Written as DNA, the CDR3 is TGTGCCAGCAGCTTATCCTCACAGGGTCTAAGCGAAAAACTGTTTTTT.

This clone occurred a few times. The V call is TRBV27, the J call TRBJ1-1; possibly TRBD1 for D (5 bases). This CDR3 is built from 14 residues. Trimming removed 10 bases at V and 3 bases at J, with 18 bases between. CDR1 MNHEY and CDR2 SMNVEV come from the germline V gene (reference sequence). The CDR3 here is CANRDPPADTEAFF. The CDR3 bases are TGTGCCAACCGGGACCCCCCGGCCGACACTGAAGCTTTCTTT.

CDR3 bases: TGTGCCAGCAGAAGGACGGTGAACACCGGGGAGCTGTTTTTT. It translates to CASRRTVNTGELFF. J is TRBJ2-2 and V is TRBV6-1; D unresolved. V lost 6 bases and J lost 1, with 9 bases in between. The germline gives CDR1 MNHNS, CDR2 SASEGT. CDR3 length: 14 amino acids.

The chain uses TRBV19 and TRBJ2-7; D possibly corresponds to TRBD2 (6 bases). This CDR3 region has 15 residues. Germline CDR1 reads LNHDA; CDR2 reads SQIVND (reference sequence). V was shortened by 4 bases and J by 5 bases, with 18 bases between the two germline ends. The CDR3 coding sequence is TGTGCCAGTAGTAAGGGAGGAGTTATATCGAACGAGCAGTACTTC. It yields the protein CASSKGGVISNEQYF.

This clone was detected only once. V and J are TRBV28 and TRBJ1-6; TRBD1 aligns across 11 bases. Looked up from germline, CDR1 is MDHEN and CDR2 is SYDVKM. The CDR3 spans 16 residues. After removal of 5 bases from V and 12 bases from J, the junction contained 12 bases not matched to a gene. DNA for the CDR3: TGTGCCAGCAGTCAAGCCGGGACAGGGGGTCATAGACCCCTCCACTTT. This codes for CASSQAGTGGHRPLHF.

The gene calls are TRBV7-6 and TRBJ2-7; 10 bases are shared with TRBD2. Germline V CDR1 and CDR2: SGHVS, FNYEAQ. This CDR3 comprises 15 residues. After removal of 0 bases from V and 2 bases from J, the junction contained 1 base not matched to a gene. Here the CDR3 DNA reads TGTGCCAGCAGCTTAGCGCTAGCGGGAGCCTACGAGCAGTACTTC. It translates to CASSLALAGAYEQYF.

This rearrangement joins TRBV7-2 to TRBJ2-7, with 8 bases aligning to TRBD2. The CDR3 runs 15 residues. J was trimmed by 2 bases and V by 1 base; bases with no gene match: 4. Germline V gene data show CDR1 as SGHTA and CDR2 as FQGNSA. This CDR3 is CASSLVREGPYEQYF. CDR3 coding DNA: TGTGCCAGCAGCTTAGTCCGGGAGGGACCCTACGAGCAGTACTTC. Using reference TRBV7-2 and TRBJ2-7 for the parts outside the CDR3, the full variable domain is GAGVSQSPSNKVTEKGKDVELRCDPISGHTALYWYRQSLGQGLEFLIYFQGNSAPDKSGLPSDRFSAERTGGSVSTLTIQRTQQEDSAVYLCASSLVREGPYEQYFGPGTRLTVT.

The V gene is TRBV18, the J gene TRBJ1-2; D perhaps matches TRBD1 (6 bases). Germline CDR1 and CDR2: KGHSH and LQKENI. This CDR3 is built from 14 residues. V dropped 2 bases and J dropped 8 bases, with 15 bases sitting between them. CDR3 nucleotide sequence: TGTGCCAGCTCACCAGATCTTAACAGGGAGGGCTACACCTTC. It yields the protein CASSPDLNREGYTF.

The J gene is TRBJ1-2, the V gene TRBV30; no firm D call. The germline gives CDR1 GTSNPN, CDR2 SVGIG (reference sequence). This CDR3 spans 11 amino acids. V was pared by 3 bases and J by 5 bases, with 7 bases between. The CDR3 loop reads CAWRPPYGYTF. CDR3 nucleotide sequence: TGTGCCTGGAGGCCTCCATATGGCTACACCTTC.

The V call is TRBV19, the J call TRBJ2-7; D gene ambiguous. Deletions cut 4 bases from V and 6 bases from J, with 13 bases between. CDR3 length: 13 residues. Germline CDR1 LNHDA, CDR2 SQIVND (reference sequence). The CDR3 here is CASSTLPATEQYF. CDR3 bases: TGTGCCAGTAGTACACTCCCAGCCACCGAGCAGTACTTC.

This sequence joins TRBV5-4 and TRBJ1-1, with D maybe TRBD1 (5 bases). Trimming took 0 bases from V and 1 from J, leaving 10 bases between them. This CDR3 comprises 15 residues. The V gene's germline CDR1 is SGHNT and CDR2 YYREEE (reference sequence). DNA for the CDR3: TGTGCCAGCAGCTTGGCAACGGGGACGAACACTGAAGCTTTCTTT. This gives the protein CASSLATGTNTEAFF. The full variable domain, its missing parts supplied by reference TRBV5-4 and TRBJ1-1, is ETGVTQSPTHLIKTRGQQVTLRCSSQSGHNTVSWYQQALGQGPQFIFQYYREEENGRGNFPPRFSGLQFPNYSSELNVNALELDDSALYLCASSLATGTNTEAFFGQGTRLTVV.

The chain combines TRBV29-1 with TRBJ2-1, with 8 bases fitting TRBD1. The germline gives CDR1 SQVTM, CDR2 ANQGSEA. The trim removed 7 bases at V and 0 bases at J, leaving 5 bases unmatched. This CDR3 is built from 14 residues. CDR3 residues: CSGVQGDSYNEQFF. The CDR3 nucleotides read TGCAGCGGGGTACAGGGGGACTCCTACAATGAGCAGTTCTTC.

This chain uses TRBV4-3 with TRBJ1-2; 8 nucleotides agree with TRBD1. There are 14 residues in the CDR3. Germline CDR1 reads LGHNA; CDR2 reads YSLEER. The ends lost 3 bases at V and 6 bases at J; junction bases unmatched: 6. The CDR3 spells CASSQGQDRDGYTF. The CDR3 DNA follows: TGCGCCAGCAGCCAGGGACAGGATAGGGATGGCTACACCTTC.

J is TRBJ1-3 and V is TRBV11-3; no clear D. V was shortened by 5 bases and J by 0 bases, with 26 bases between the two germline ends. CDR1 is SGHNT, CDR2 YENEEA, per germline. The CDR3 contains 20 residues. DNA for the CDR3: TGTGCCAGCAGCCCCGGGTTGGGCAGGATTGATACCTCCTCTGGAAACACCATATATTTT. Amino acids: CASSPGLGRIDTSSGNTIYF.

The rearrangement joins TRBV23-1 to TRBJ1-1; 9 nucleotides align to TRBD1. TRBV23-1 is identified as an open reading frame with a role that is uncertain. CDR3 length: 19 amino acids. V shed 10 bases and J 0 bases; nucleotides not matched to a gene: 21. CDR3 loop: CAILPHNGDRELVNTEAFF. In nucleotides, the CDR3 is TGCGCCATCCTCCCGCATAACGGGGACAGGGAGCTCGTGAACACTGAAGCTTTCTTT.

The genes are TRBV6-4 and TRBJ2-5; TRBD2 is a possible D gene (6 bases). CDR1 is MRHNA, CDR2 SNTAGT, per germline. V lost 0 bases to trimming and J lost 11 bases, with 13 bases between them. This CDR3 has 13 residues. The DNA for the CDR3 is TGTGCCAGCAGTGACTCAGGGACGGGGGAGCAGTACTTC. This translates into CASSDSGTGEQYF.